This TCR beta chain was identified during a study of blood T cell repertoires in COVID-19. Study background: Samples representing acute and convalescent COVID-19 were sourced from the United States, Italy and Spain. T cells, B-cell-depleted T cells, or PBMCs provided the cDNA or gDNA that served as material.

Per the germline V gene, CDR1 is MGHRA and CDR2 is YSYEKL. CDR3 size: 15 residues. The trim removed 1 base at V and 5 bases at J, leaving 5 bases unmatched. In the original processing: Counts of nucleated cells, estimated from reference gene primer amplification, were obtained. Repertoires were generated with immunoSEQ multiplex PCR, while TCRdb's copy carries only in-frame clones and drops some. V, J and clone size were drawn from that table, and D and trimming were deduced from the DNA. The sample lists some 270,000 clones, approximately 89% occurring once. Sequencing was done on a sample of peripheral blood. The genes are TRBV4-1 and TRBJ2-7; 10 bases are a match to TRBD1. This TCR derives from a man between 35 and 55 years old with active or convalescent COVID-19. DNA of the CDR3: TGCGCCAGCAGCCAAGTGGGACAGGGGATAGACGAGCAGTACTTC. It is translated as CASSQVGQGIDEQYF.